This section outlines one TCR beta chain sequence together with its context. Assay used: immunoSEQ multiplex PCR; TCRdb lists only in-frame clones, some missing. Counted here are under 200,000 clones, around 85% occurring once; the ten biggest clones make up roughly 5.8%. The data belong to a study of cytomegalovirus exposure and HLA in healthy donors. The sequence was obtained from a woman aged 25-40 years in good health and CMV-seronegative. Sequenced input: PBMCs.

The DNA of the CDR3 is TGTGCCAGCAGCTCAGGGACGGGACATCTCTACGAGCAGTACTTC. This gives the protein CASSSGTGHLYEQYF. The chain is built from TRBV7-6 and TRBJ2-7; a possible D gene is TRBD1 (6 bases). The ends were cut back, 4 bases at V and 3 bases at J, with 16 bases in the middle. The CDR3 spans 15 residues. Germline V gene data show CDR1 as SGHVS and CDR2 as FNYEAQ.